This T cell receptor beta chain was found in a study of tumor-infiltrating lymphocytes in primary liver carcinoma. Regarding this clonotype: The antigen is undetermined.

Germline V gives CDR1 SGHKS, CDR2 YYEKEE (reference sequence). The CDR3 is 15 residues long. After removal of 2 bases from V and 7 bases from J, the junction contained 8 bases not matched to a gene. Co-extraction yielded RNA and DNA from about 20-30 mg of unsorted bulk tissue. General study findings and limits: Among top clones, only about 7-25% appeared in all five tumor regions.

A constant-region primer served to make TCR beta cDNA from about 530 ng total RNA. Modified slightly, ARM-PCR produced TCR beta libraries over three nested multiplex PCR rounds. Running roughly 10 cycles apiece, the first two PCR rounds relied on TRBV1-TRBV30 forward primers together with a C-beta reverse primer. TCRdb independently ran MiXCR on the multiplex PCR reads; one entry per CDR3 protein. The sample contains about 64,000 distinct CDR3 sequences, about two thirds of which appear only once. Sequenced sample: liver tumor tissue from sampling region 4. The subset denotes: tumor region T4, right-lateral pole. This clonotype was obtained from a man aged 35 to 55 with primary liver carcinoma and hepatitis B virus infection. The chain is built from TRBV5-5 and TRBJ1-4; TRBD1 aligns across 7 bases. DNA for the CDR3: TGTGCCAGCAGCTTATTCACAGGGGAAGGTGAAAAACTGTTTTTT. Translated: CASSLFTGEGEKLFF. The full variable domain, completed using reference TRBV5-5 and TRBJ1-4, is DAGVTQSPTHLIKTRGQQVTLRCSPISGHKSVSWYQQVLGQGPQFIFQYYEKEERGRGNFPDRFSARQFPNYSSELNVNALLLGDSALYLCASSLFTGEGEKLFFGSGTQLSVL.